This TCR beta chain was captured in a study of PD-1 blockade in classical Hodgkin lymphoma. Across the study: Patients received nivolumab 3 mg/kg intravenously every 2 weeks.

Relapses following autologous stem cell transplantation were seen in all patients, with brentuximab vedotin exposure varying. This CDR3 comprises 14 residues. Looked up from germline, CDR1 is SGHDT and CDR2 is YYEEEE. V was clipped by 2 bases and J by 7 bases, with 15 bases between them. The data were produced by immunoSEQ multiplex PCR, yet TCRdb's version contains in-frame clones alone and is incomplete. The data contain about 36,000 clones, approximately 70% of them singletons. Study-wide findings and caveats: Newly diagnosed patients were reported to exhibit reduced baseline TCR diversity relative to healthy donors. Patients with an early start, nivolumab under 1 year after ASCT, were excluded.

Concerning this clone itself: Its antigen is as yet unknown.

The sample consisted of peripheral blood mononuclear cells (PBMCs), taken before the second cycle of nivolumab. The origin of this receptor is a human donor with classical Hodgkin lymphoma. The V and J genes are TRBV5-6 and TRBJ2-5; perhaps D is TRBD1 or TRBD2 (7 bases each). CDR3 sequence reads: CASSLLQGRGTQYF. CDR3 nucleotide sequence: TGTGCCAGCAGCTTACTACAGGGGAGGGGGACCCAGTACTTC.